This TCR beta chain was captured in a study of response to subunit inactivated influenza vaccine (dated 2018 in TCRdb). About the full investigation: Deep quantitative T cell receptor repertoire profiling was used in the study to track responses to a trivalent subunit inactivated influenza vaccine. Points the paper makes about the study in general: According to the authors, only a limited number of new T cells may be recruited by each seasonal influenza vaccination.

The method was RT-PCR. TCRdb lists the instrument as Illumina HiSeq 2500. In-frame beta chains were kept once TCRdb had trimmed the public reads at Q25 with fastp and called clones with MiXCR. Rows are unified per CDR3 protein, each entry keeping the most common DNA and genes. For this sample the table gives around 760,000 distinct CDR3 sequences, of which about 15% were detected only once. In total, the top ten clones hold roughly 6.4% of the sample. The cysteine opens and the phenylalanine closes a CDR3 of 13 amino acids. This entry keeps only the CDR3 DNA: 39 bases, framed from base 1. At the junction V is shortened by 6 bases and J by 4 bases, with 15 bases in between. Sequences SQVTM (CDR1) and ANQGSEA (CDR2) are obtained from the germline V gene. This clonotype was counted between two and nine times. No antigen is known for it. Base qualities are not at hand, and no much larger clone is one base apart.

Recombination joined TRBV29-1 with TRBJ1-2; no D segment can be confidently identified. The TCR originated in a man aged 50-60 years who received an inactivated influenza vaccine. Donor details come from another sample of the same person, matched by shared clones. The sequences come from PBMCs from blood, collected less than 15 days before vaccination. The CDR3 protein sequence reads: CSVASGYGYGYTF. The DNA reads as follows: TGCAGCGTCGCCTCAGGTTACGGCTATGGCTACACCTTC. Here the CDR3 is joined to the reference TRBV29-1 and TRBJ1-2 genes, and the full variable domain is: SAVISQKPSRDICQRGTSLTIQCQVDSQVTMMFWYRQQPGQSLTLIATANQGSEATYESGFVIDKFPISRPNLTFSTLTVSNMSPEDSSIYLCSVASGYGYGYTFGSGTRLTVV.